The 11 T cell receptor beta chains reported below all come from one sample, sequenced in a study of Tregs in tolerant kidney transplant recipients. Sequencing was performed with immunoSEQ multiplex PCR; in TCRdb, only in-frame clones are kept and a portion is missing. The table shows roughly 64,000 clones, with about 90% occurring only once. Mixed chimerism was transient after nonmyeloablative marrow transplants from related graft donors. The sample in question was CD4+ T cells from blood (PBMCs), obtained 6 months after the transplant. Receptors originate from a human patient who received a combined kidney and bone marrow transplant. Some T cells may be the graft donor's.

V usage is TRBV5-1 and J usage is TRBJ2-1; TRBD1 might be the D (6 bases). The germline V gene has CDR1 SGHRS and CDR2 YFSETQ. CDR3 length: 14 amino acids. V lost 3 bases and J 4 bases, leaving 11 bases between the germline ends. The CDR3 sequence: CASSSSGTYNEQFF. Here the CDR3 DNA reads TGCGCCAGCAGCTCCTCGGGGACATACAATGAGCAGTTCTTC.

V gene TRBV6-5 combines with J gene TRBJ2-7; no firm D call. V dropped 2 bases and J dropped 7 bases, with 6 bases sitting between them. Germline CDR1 reads MNHEY; CDR2 reads SVGAGI. This CDR3 is 11 amino acids long. In DNA form, the CDR3 reads TGTGCCAGCAGTTACACCGGGGAGCAGTACTTC. It encodes CASSYTGEQYF.

This chain links TRBV11-3 with TRBJ1-1; 7 nucleotides line up with TRBD1. The CDR3 is 16 residues long. The V segment lost 6 bases and the J segment 2 bases; nucleotides outside the gene matches: 12. CDR1 SGHNT and CDR2 YENEEA come from the germline V gene. The CDR3 DNA is TGTGCCAGCAGGTCCCCTCACACAGGGGAAAACACTGAAGCTTTCTTT. Protein: CASRSPHTGENTEAFF.

This chain uses TRBV29-1 with TRBJ2-3; perhaps TRBD1 as D (5 bases). Trimming removed 5 bases at V and 11 bases at J, with 11 bases between. Germline loops: CDR1 SQVTM, CDR2 ANQGSEA. The CDR3 contains 10 residues. Here the CDR3 reads CSVTGQGQYF. In DNA, the CDR3 is TGCAGCGTTACGGGTCAGGGGCAGTATTTT.

V usage is TRBV5-1 and J usage is TRBJ2-7; possibly TRBD1 for D (5 bases). V was clipped by 3 bases and J by 0 bases, with 13 bases between them. The CDR3 runs to 15 residues. Per germline, CDR1 SGHRS and CDR2 YFSETQ. The CDR3, as DNA: TGCGCCAGCAGCTGGGGCGGAAAGCGCTCCTACGAGCAGTACTTC. Amino acid sequence: CASSWGGKRSYEQYF.

This clone was found once. The rearrangement uses TRBV27 and TRBJ1-1; D perhaps matches TRBD1 (6 bases). Germline-derived CDR1 and CDR2 are MNHEY and SMNVEV (reference sequence). The CDR3 runs to 15 residues. V lost 1 base and J 4 bases, leaving 13 bases between the germline ends. CDR3 region: CASSLLGGTLTEAFF. The CDR3 nucleotides read TGTGCCAGCAGTTTATTGGGGGGGACACTCACTGAAGCTTTCTTT.

The chain uses TRBV4-3 and TRBJ2-3, with 7 bases identical to TRBD2. CDR1 and CDR2 (germline): LGHNA, YSLEER. This CDR3 contains 15 residues. The V segment lost 5 bases and the J segment 4 bases; nucleotides outside the gene matches: 9. This CDR3 is CASSREGLMADTQYF. In DNA, the CDR3 is TGCGCCAGCAGCAGGGAGGGCCTCATGGCAGATACGCAGTATTTT.

V and J are TRBV4-3 and TRBJ2-1; 7 bases line up with TRBD1. The germline V gene has CDR1 LGHNA and CDR2 YSLEER. V was clipped by 3 bases and J by 4 bases; unmatched bases: 9. There are 16 residues in the CDR3. In nucleotides, the CDR3 is TGCGCCAGCAGCCACGTAGGGGGCACCGTTTACAATGAGCAGTTCTTC. Protein: CASSHVGGTVYNEQFF.

V and J are TRBV27 and TRBJ2-4; 8 bases fit TRBD2. Germline loops: CDR1 MNHEY, CDR2 SMNVEV (reference sequence). This CDR3 spans 16 amino acids. Germline trimming cut 0 bases from V and 1 base from J; bases unmatched to any gene: 2. CDR3 DNA sequence: TGTGCCAGCAGTTTATCTAGCGGGGTGGCCAAAAACATTCAGTACTTC. Translating gives CASSLSSGVAKNIQYF.

This rearrangement joins TRBV30 to TRBJ1-2; 9 bases map to TRBD1. This CDR3 contains 15 residues. J lost 4 bases, V lost 3 bases, and 9 bases had no gene match. The germline V gene has CDR1 GTSNPN and CDR2 SVGIG (reference sequence). The chain's CDR3 is CAWSPGTGPSYGYTF. The CDR3 bases are TGTGCCTGGAGCCCGGGGACAGGGCCTTCCTATGGCTACACCTTC.

The chain employs TRBV7-2 and TRBJ2-3; TRBD2 matches at 7 bases. With 6 bases clipped from V and 6 bases from J, the junction kept 12 bases outside the gene matches. Per the germline V gene, CDR1 is SGHTA and CDR2 is FQGNSA. There are 15 residues in the CDR3. The CDR3 protein is CASRPGGRVRDTQYF. The CDR3 DNA follows: TGTGCCAGCAGGCCGGGAGGTCGCGTCCGGGATACGCAGTATTTT. The full variable domain, rest sourced from reference TRBV7-2 and TRBJ2-3, is GAGVSQSPSNKVTEKGKDVELRCDPISGHTALYWYRQSLGQGLEFLIYFQGNSAPDKSGLPSDRFSAERTGGSVSTLTIQRTQQEDSAVYLCASRPGGRVRDTQYFGPGTRLTVL.